This passage covers 5 T cell receptor beta chains from one sample sequenced in a study of cytomegalovirus exposure and HLA in healthy donors. The PCR contained 60 Vbeta and 13 Jbeta primers. Here immunoSEQ multiplex PCR was the method, and the copy in TCRdb shows in-frame clones only, minus some. This sample has around 100,000 clones, with roughly three quarters found just once. Sample: PBMCs. These TCRs come from a male donor in good health and CMV-seropositive.

The genes are TRBV5-1 and TRBJ2-1; 8 bases align to TRBD2. CDR3 length equals 16 residues. In germline, CDR1 is SGHRS, CDR2 YFSETQ. The V segment lost 3 bases and the J segment 4 bases; nucleotides outside the gene matches: 9. CDR3 amino acids: CASSSDTSGGYNEQFF. The CDR3 bases are TGCGCCAGCAGCTCAGACACTAGCGGAGGGTACAATGAGCAGTTCTTC.

The chain recombines TRBV5-5 with TRBJ2-2, with 16 bases matching TRBD2. V shed 5 bases and J 3 bases; nucleotides not matched to a gene: 10. Germline CDR1 reads SGHKS; CDR2 reads YYEKEE (reference sequence). CDR3 length equals 19 residues. CDR3 loop: CASRPPGLAGGVHTGELFF. CDR3 DNA sequence: TGTGCCAGCAGGCCCCCGGGACTAGCGGGAGGGGTTCACACCGGGGAGCTGTTTTTT.

This chain uses TRBV7-9 with TRBJ2-2; TRBD2 might be the D (5 bases). The germline gives CDR1 SEHNR, CDR2 FQNEAQ (reference sequence). V lost 1 base and J 5 bases, leaving 11 bases between the germline ends. The CDR3 length is 15 residues. The CDR3 loop is CASSLVGVRTGELFF. The CDR3 coding sequence is TGTGCCAGCAGCTTAGTGGGAGTTAGAACCGGGGAGCTGTTTTTT.

This chain links TRBV5-6 with TRBJ1-1; D not resolved. The germline V and J ends were trimmed by 6 bases and 3 bases, with 9 bases remaining between them. Germline lookup yields CDR1 SGHDT and CDR2 YYEEEE. This CDR3 region has 12 residues. The CDR3 here is CASTRSYTEAFF. In nucleotides, the CDR3 is TGTGCCAGCACGCGTAGCTACACTGAAGCTTTCTTT. The whole variable domain, remainder taken from reference TRBV5-6 and TRBJ1-1, is DAGVTQSPTHLIKTRGQQVTLRCSPKSGHDTVSWYQQALGQGPQFIFQYYEEEERQRGNFPDRFSGHQFPNYSSELNVNALLLGDSALYLCASTRSYTEAFFGQGTRLTVV.

The genes are TRBV4-2 and TRBJ2-4; 10 nucleotides match TRBD2. The CDR3 is 17 amino acids. The V gene end was trimmed by 0 bases and the J gene end by 8 bases; junction bases not matched to a gene: 10. The germline V gene encodes CDR1 LGHNA and CDR2 YNFKEQ. The DNA of the CDR3 is TGTGCCAGCAGCCAAGAGGGGCAGCGGGAGGGGGGGGACATTCAGTACTTC. Translating it yields CASSQEGQREGGDIQYF.